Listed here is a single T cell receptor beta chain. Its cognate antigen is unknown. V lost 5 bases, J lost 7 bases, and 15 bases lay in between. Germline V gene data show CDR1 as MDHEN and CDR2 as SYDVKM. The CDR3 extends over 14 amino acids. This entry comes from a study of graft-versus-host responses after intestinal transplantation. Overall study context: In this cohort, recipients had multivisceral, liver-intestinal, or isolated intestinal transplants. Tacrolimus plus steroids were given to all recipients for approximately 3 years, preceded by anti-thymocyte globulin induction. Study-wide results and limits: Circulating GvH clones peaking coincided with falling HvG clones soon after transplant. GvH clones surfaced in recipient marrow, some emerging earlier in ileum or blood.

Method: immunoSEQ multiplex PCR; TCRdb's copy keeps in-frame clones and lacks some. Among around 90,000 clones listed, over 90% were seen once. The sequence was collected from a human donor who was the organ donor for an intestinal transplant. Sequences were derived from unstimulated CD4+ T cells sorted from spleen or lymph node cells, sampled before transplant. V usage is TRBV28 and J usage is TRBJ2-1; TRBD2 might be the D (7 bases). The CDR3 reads CASSLQGRGNEQFF. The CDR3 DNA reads TGTGCCAGCAGTCTCCAGGGGCGGGGGAATGAGCAGTTCTTC.